This is a list of T cell receptor beta chains from one sample in a study of PD-1 blockade in classical Hodgkin lymphoma. Only in-frame clones appear in the TCRdb table, and some are missing; sequencing was by immunoSEQ multiplex PCR. The data hold under 30,000 clones, with around 64% observed a single time. Sequenced material: peripheral blood mononuclear cells (PBMCs), taken at baseline. These receptors were collected from a human donor with classical Hodgkin lymphoma. The CDR3 runs from the conserved cysteine through the conserved F or W. A D gene is named only where the DNA matches it firmly. Rows may omit the clone size; those that give it use once, few, many or a size class.

v_gene	d_gene	abundance	j_gene	CDR3aa	CDR3nt
TRBV5-1	NA	few	TRBJ1-1	CASRSGPRNTEAFF	TGCGCCAGCAGGTCGGGCCCCCGGAACACTGAAGCTTTCTTT
TRBV28	NA	few	TRBJ1-5	CASNGDQPQHF	TGTGCCAGCAACGGGGATCAGCCCCAGCATTTT
TRBV28	NA	medium-sized	TRBJ2-1	CASTKILSRYNEQFF	TGTGCCAGCACCAAGATATTGAGCCGCTACAATGAGCAGTTCTTC
TRBV29-1	NA	NA	TRBJ2-1	CSVEGGWGGHLNEQFF	TGCAGCGTTGAAGGGGGCTGGGGGGGCCATTTGAATGAGCAGTTCTTC
TRBV5-6	NA	few	TRBJ1-1	CASSLDQSEAFF	TGTGCCAGCAGCTTGGACCAGAGTGAAGCTTTCTTT
TRBV10-3	TRBD1	few	TRBJ1-1	CAISEWDRDGVAFF	TGTGCCATCAGTGAGTGGGACAGGGATGGGGTTGCTTTCTTT
TRBV10-3	NA	NA	TRBJ2-1	CAISGGGPTYNEQFF	TGTGCCATCAGTGGGGGAGGCCCAACCTACAATGAGCAGTTCTTC
TRBV19	NA	NA	TRBJ2-2	CASSTGGELFF	TGTGCCAGTAGTACGGGGGGGGAGCTGTTTTTT
TRBV21-1	NA	NA	TRBJ2-3	CASSRSTDTQYF	TGTGCCAGCAGCCGTAGCACAGATACGCAGTATTTT
TRBV7-9	NA	NA	TRBJ1-3	CASSQRAGGFLGNTIYF	TGTGCCAGCAGCCAGAGGGCGGGAGGCTTCCTTGGAAACACCATATATTTT
TRBV23-1	NA	NA	TRBJ1-1	CASSQTLREKNTEAFF	TGCGCCAGCAGTCAAACCCTCAGGGAGAAGAACACTGAAGCTTTCTTT
TRBV6-1	TRBD1	few	TRBJ2-5	CASSGPRDRDYQETQYF	TGTGCCAGCAGTGGCCCCCGGGACAGGGATTACCAAGAGACCCAGTACTTC
TRBV7-2	NA	NA	TRBJ1-1	CASSLARKLGTEAFF	TGTGCCAGCAGCTTAGCGAGAAAATTGGGCACTGAAGCTTTCTTT
TRBV29-1	NA	few	TRBJ1-2	CSVRQGYTF	TGCAGCGTTAGACAAGGCTACACCTTC
TRBV5-6	NA	NA	TRBJ2-4	CASSGLRTEAKNIQYF	TGTGCCAGCAGCGGATTGAGGACAGAAGCCAAAAACATTCAGTACTTC
TRBV9	NA	once	TRBJ2-3	CASSTTQGMGPGADTQYF	TGTGCCAGCAGCACCACGCAGGGGATGGGCCCTGGGGCAGATACGCAGTATTTT
TRBV6-1	NA	NA	TRBJ2-1	CASSAGPGEQFF	TGTGCCAGCAGTGCGGGGCCGGGTGAGCAGTTCTTC
TRBV6-6	TRBD2	NA	TRBJ2-7	CASRNLAGSYEQYF	TGTGCCAGCAGGAACCTAGCGGGCTCCTACGAGCAGTACTTC
TRBV6-1	NA	NA	TRBJ2-2	CASRGAGELFF	TGTGCCAGCAGAGGGGCAGGGGAGCTGTTTTTT
TRBV7-8	NA	NA	TRBJ2-1	CASSLDSWGGASNEQFF	TGTGCCAGCAGCTTAGATTCTTGGGGGGGGGCCTCCAATGAGCAGTTCTTC
TRBV28	TRBD1	NA	TRBJ2-7	CASSPWVGQGVYEQYF	TGTGCCAGCAGTCCCTGGGTAGGACAGGGGGTTTACGAGCAGTACTTC
TRBV27	TRBD2	few	TRBJ2-5	CASPWEGYEETQYF	TGTGCCAGCCCCTGGGAGGGATATGAAGAGACCCAGTACTTC
TRBV19	NA	NA	TRBJ2-7	CASSRIGKEQYF	TGTGCCAGTAGTAGGATAGGGAAAGAGCAGTACTTC
TRBV30	TRBD1	NA	TRBJ2-4	CAFGQGRNIQYF	TGTGCCTTCGGACAGGGCCGAAACATTCAGTACTTC
TRBV5-1	NA	NA	TRBJ2-3	CASSQSGGTDTQYF	TGCGCCAGCAGCCAATCAGGGGGGACAGATACGCAGTATTTT
TRBV5-1	TRBD2	NA	TRBJ2-5	CASSLVLAGQETQYF	TGCGCCAGCAGCTTGGTGCTAGCGGGCCAAGAGACCCAGTACTTC
TRBV7-2	NA	once	TRBJ2-1	CASRRFAGSSYNEQFF	TGTGCCAGCAGACGGTTCGCGGGGAGCTCCTACAATGAGCAGTTCTTC
TRBV28	TRBD1	NA	TRBJ1-2	CASSRQGRGYTF	TGTGCCAGCAGTAGACAGGGGCGCGGCTACACCTTC
TRBV9	NA	NA	TRBJ2-7	CASSVGDASYEQYF	TGTGCCAGCAGCGTAGGGGACGCTTCCTACGAGCAGTACTTC
TRBV5-1	NA	NA	TRBJ2-3	CASSLSGGPTDTQYF	TGCGCCAGCAGCTTGTCGGGGGGCCCCACAGATACGCAGTATTTT
TRBV29-1	TRBD2	NA	TRBJ2-1	CSVGAGGAGNEQFF	TGCAGCGTTGGGGCGGGAGGTGCGGGGAATGAGCAGTTCTTC
TRBV19	TRBD2	NA	TRBJ2-5	CASSIGSGGAETQYF	TGTGCCAGTAGTATCGGTAGCGGGGGGGCGGAGACCCAGTACTTC
TRBV4-3	TRBD1	NA	TRBJ1-6	CASSQDNPTSTGTYNSPLHF	TGCGCCAGCAGCCAAGATAACCCTACCTCGACAGGGACCTATAATTCACCCCTCCACTTT
TRBV28	NA	medium-sized	TRBJ1-1	CASSSTGRNTEAFF	TGTGCCAGCAGCTCAACAGGGAGGAACACTGAAGCTTTCTTT
TRBV9	TRBD1	few	TRBJ2-2	CASSVGGQGAGELFF	TGTGCCAGCAGCGTAGGCGGACAGGGGGCCGGGGAGCTGTTTTTT
TRBV18	NA	NA	TRBJ1-5	CASATKEDQPQHF	TGTGCCAGCGCAACCAAGGAGGATCAGCCCCAGCATTTT
TRBV28	TRBD2	medium-sized	TRBJ2-7	CASSPLLAGGYEQYF	TGTGCCAGCAGTCCACTACTAGCGGGGGGATACGAGCAGTACTTC
TRBV11-1	TRBD2	few	TRBJ2-1	CASSYGLAGVEQFF	TGTGCCAGCAGCTACGGACTAGCGGGAGTTGAGCAGTTCTTC
TRBV28	NA	NA	TRBJ1-5	CASKAGVLGPQHF	TGTGCCAGCAAGGCAGGTGTCTTAGGGCCCCAGCATTTT
TRBV28	TRBD2	NA	TRBJ2-7	CASSSLTSGSYEQYF	TGTGCCAGCAGTTCTCTGACTAGCGGTTCCTACGAGCAGTACTTC
TRBV28	NA	NA	TRBJ2-2	CASIPNGAGANTGELFF	TGTGCCAGCATCCCCAACGGCGCAGGGGCGAACACCGGGGAGCTGTTTTTT
TRBV6-6	TRBD1	NA	TRBJ1-5	CASSLGDRSNQPQHF	TGTGCCAGCAGCTTAGGGGACAGAAGCAATCAGCCCCAGCATTTT
TRBV14	TRBD1	NA	TRBJ2-1	CASSRTGRSSYNEQFF	TGTGCCAGCAGCAGGACAGGGCGGAGCTCCTACAATGAGCAGTTCTTC
TRBV30	NA	NA	TRBJ1-4	CAWNGLTNEKLFF	TGTGCCTGGAACGGCTTAACTAATGAAAAACTGTTTTTT
TRBV18	NA	few	TRBJ2-4	CASSPPPKAKNIQYF	TGTGCCAGCTCGCCCCCCCCCAAGGCCAAAAACATTCAGTACTTC
TRBV9	NA	once	TRBJ1-1	CASSVGFGSSTEAFF	TGTGCCAGCAGCGTAGGTTTTGGCAGCAGCACTGAAGCTTTCTTT
TRBV9	TRBD1	NA	TRBJ2-7	CASSVTGGSYEQYF	TGTGCCAGCAGCGTGACAGGGGGGTCCTACGAGCAGTACTTC
TRBV15	NA	NA	TRBJ1-5	CATSRDKGGNQPQHF	TGTGCCACCAGCAGAGATAAGGGAGGCAATCAGCCCCAGCATTTT
TRBV2	TRBD1	once	TRBJ1-5	CASKGQGGNQPQHF	TGTGCCAGCAAGGGACAGGGGGGCAATCAGCCCCAGCATTTT
TRBV2	TRBD2	NA	TRBJ2-5	CASSESWASGRRGTQYF	TGTGCCAGCAGTGAAAGTTGGGCTAGCGGGAGGCGGGGGACCCAGTACTTC
TRBV6-5	NA	NA	TRBJ2-7	CASRSVYEQYF	TGTGCCAGCAGATCAGTTTACGAGCAGTACTTC
TRBV7-9	NA	NA	TRBJ2-1	CASSLPSLGSTNEQFF	TGTGCCAGCAGCTTACCTAGCCTCGGGAGTACCAATGAGCAGTTCTTC
TRBV11-2	NA	once	TRBJ1-1	CASSRRVGGTEAFF	TGTGCCAGCAGCCGCAGGGTGGGAGGCACTGAAGCTTTCTTT
TRBV7-2	TRBD1	NA	TRBJ1-6	CASSLGRTGYNSPLHF	TGTGCCAGCAGCTTAGGTAGGACAGGATATAATTCACCCCTCCACTTT